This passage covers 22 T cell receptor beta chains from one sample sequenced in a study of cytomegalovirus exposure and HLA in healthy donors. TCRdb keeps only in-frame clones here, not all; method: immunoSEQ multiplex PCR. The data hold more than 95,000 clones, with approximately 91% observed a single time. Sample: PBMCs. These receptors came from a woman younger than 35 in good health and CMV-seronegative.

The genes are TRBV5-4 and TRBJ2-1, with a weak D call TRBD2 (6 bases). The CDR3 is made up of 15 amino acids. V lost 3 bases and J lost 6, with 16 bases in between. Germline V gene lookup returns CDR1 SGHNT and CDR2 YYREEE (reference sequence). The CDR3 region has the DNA TGTGCCAGCAGCTCCCGGGGGTTCGGGGCCAATGAGCAGTTCTTC. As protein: CASSSRGFGANEQFF.

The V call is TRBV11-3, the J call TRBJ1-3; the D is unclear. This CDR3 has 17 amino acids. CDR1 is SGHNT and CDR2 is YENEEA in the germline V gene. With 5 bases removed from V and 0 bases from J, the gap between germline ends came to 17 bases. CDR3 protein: CASSPGSFSRSGNTIYF. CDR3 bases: TGTGCCAGCAGCCCCGGGTCTTTTAGCCGCTCTGGAAACACCATATATTTT.

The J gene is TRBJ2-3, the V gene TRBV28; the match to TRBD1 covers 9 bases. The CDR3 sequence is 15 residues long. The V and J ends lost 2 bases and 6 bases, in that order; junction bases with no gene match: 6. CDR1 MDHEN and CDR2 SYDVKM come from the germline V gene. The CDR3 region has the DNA TGTGCCAGCAGTTTAACCGGGACAGGGTTGGATACGCAGTATTTT. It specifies CASSLTGTGLDTQYF.

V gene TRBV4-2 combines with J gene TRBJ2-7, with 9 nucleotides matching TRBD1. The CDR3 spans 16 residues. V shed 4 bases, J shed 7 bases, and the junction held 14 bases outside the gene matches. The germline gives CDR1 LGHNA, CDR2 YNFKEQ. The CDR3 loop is CASSPVTGGERLEQYF. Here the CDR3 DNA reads TGTGCCAGCAGCCCCGTGACAGGGGGAGAGCGCCTGGAGCAGTACTTC.

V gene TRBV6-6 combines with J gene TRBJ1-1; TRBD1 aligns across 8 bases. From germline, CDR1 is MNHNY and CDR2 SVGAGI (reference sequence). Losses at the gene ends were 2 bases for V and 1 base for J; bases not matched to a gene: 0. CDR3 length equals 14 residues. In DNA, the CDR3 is TGTGCCAGCAGTTACACAGGGGGGAACACTGAAGCTTTCTTT. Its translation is CASSYTGGNTEAFF.

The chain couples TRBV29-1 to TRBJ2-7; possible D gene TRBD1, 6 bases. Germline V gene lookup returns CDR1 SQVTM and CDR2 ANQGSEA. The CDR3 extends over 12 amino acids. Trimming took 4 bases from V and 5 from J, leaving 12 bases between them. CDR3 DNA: TGCAGCGTTGTGCCAGGGGACCACGAGCAGTACTTC. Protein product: CSVVPGDHEQYF.

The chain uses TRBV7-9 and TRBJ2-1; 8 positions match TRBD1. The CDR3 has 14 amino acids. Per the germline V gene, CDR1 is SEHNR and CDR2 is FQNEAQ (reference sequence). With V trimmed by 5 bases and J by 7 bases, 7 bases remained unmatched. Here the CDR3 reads CASSPGQDWNEQFF. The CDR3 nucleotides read TGTGCCAGCAGCCCGGGACAGGACTGGAATGAGCAGTTCTTC.

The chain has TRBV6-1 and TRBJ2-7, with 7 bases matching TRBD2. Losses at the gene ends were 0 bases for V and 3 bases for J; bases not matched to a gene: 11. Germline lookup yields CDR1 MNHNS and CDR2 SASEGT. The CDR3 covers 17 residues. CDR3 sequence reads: CASSEARWGGEIYEQYF. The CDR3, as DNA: TGTGCCAGCAGTGAAGCGAGATGGGGGGGAGAGATCTACGAGCAGTACTTC.

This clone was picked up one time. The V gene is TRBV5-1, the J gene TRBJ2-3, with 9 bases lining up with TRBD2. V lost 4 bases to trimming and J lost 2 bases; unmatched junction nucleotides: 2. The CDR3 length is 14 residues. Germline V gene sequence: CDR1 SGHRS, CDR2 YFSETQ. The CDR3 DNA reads TGCGCCAGCAGCCGACTAGCGGACACAGATACGCAGTATTTT. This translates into CASSRLADTDTQYF.

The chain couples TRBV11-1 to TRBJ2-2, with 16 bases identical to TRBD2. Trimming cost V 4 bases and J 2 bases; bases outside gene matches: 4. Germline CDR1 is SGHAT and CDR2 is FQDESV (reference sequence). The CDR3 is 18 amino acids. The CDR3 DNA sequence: TGTGCCAGCAGCTGGGGACTAGCGGGAGGGCCTAACACCGGGGAGCTGTTTTTT. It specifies CASSWGLAGGPNTGELFF.

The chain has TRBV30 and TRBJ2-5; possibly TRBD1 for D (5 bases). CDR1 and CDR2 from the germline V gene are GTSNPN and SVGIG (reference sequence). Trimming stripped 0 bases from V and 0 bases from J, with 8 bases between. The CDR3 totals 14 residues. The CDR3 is CAWSVDSHQETQYF. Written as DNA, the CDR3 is TGTGCCTGGAGTGTAGACAGCCACCAAGAGACCCAGTACTTC.

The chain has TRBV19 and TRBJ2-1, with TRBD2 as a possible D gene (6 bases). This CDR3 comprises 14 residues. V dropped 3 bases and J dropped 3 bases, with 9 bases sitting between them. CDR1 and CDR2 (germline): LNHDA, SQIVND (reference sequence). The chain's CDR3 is CASSIGGNYNEQFF. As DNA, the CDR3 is TGTGCCAGTAGTATTGGAGGGAACTACAATGAGCAGTTCTTC. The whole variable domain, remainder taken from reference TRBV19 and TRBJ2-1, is DGGITQSPKYLFRKEGQNVTLSCEQNLNHDAMYWYRQDPGQGLRLIYYSQIVNDFQKGDIAEGYSVSREKKESFPLTVTSAQKNPTAFYLCASSIGGNYNEQFFGPGTRLTVL.

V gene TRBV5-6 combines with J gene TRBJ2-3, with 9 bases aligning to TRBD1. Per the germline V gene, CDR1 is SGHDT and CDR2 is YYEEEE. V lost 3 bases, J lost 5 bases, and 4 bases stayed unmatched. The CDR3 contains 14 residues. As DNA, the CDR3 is TGTGCCAGCAGCTCCGCGACAGGGGGAGATACGCAGTATTTT. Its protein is CASSSATGGDTQYF.

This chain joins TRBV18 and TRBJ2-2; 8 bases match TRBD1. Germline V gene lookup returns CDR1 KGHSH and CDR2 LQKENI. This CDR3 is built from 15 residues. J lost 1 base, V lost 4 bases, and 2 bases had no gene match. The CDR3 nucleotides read TGTGCCAGCTCACGAGGGACAGGGAACACCGGGGAGCTGTTTTTT. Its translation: CASSRGTGNTGELFF.

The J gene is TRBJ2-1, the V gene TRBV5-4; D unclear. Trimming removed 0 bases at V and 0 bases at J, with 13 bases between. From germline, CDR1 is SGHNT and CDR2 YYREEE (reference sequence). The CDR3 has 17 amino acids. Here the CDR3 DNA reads TGTGCCAGCAGCTTGGGTGGGCGCCAGACCTCCTACAATGAGCAGTTCTTC. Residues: CASSLGGRQTSYNEQFF.

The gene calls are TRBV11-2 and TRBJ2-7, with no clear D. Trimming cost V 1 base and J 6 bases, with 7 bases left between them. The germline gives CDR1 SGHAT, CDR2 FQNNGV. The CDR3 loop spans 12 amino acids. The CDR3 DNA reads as TGTGCCAGCAGCTTAGTATTGCGCGAGCAGTACTTC. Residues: CASSLVLREQYF.

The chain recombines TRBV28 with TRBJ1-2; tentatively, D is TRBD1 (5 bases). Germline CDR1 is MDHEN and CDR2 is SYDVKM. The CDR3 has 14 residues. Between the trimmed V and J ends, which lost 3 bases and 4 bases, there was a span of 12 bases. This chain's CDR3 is CASSLGGVFYGYTF. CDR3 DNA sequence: TGTGCCAGCAGTTTGGGGGGGGTCTTCTATGGCTACACCTTC.

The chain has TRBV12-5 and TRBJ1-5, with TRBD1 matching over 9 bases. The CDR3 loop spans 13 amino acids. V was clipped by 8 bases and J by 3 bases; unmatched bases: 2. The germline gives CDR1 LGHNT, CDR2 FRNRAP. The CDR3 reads CASRDRDNQPQHF. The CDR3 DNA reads TGTGCTAGTCGGGACAGGGACAATCAGCCCCAGCATTTT.

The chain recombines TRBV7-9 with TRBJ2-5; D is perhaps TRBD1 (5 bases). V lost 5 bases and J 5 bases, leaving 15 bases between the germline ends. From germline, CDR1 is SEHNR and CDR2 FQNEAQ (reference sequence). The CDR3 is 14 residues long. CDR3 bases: TGTGCCAGCAGCGAAGCAGGGTACGGGGAGACCCAGTACTTC. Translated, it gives CASSEAGYGETQYF.

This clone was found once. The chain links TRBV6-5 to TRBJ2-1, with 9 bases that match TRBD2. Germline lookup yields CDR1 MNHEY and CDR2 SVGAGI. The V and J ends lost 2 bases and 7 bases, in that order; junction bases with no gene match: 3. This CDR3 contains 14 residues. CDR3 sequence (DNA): TGTGCCAGCAGTTACCAGCGGGAGGCGAATGAGCAGTTCTTC. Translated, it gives CASSYQREANEQFF.

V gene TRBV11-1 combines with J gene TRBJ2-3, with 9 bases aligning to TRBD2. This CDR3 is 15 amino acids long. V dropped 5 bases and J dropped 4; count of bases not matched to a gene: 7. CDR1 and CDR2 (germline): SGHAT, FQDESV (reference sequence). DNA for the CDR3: TGTGCCAGCAGCCTTTGGCTAGCGGGACCAGATACGCAGTATTTT. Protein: CASSLWLAGPDTQYF.

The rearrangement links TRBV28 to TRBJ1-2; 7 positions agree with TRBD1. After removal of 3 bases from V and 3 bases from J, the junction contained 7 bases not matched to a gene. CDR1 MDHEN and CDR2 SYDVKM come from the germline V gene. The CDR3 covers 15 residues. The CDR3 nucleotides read TGTGCCAGCAGTTTGGGCGGGACAGCCCACTATGGCTACACCTTC. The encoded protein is CASSLGGTAHYGYTF.